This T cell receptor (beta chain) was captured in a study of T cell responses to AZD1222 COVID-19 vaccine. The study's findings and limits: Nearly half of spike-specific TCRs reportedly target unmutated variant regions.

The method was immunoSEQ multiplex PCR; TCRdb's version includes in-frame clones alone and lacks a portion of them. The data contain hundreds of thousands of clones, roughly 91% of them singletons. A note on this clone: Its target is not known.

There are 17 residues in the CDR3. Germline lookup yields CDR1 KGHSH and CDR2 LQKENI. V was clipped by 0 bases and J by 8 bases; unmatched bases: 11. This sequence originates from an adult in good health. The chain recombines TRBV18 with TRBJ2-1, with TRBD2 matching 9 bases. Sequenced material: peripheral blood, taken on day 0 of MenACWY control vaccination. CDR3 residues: CASSPPWRGGLVHEQFF. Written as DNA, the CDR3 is TGTGCCAGCTCACCACCGTGGCGGGGGGGCCTTGTTCATGAGCAGTTCTTC.